This TCR beta chain was identified in a study of blood T cell repertoires in COVID-19. At the level of the study: Spain, Italy and the United States supplied samples that represented acute and convalescent COVID-19. T cells, B-cell-depleted T cells, or PBMCs provided the cDNA or gDNA that served as material.

CDR3 length: 15 residues. V lost 5 bases and J lost 3, with 16 bases in between. Germline CDR1 is MNHEY and CDR2 is SVGAGI. Original processing notes: For nucleated cells, counts were estimated from reference gene primer amplification. Clones were read by immunoSEQ multiplex PCR, and TCRdb kept only the in-frame ones, dropping some. That table is the source of V, J and clone size, and D and trimming were worked out from the DNA. The data hold about 200,000 clones, with approximately 83% observed a single time. The V call is TRBV6-5, the J call TRBJ1-2; unclear D gene. The clonotype comes from a man aged 60 to 69 with acute or convalescent COVID-19. Sequencing was carried out using peripheral blood. CDR3 loop: CASSPHRGQDYGYTF. CDR3 coding DNA: TGTGCCAGCAGTCCCCACAGAGGGCAGGACTATGGCTACACCTTC.